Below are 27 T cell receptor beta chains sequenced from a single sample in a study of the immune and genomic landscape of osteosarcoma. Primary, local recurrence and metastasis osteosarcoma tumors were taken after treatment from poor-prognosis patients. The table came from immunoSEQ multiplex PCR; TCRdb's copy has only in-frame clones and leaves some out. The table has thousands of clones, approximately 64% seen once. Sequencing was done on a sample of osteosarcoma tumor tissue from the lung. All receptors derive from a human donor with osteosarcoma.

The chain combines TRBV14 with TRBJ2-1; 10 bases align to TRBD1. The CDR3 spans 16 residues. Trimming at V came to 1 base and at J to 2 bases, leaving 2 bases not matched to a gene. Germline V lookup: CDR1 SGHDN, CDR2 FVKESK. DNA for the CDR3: TGTGCCAGCAGCCAAGTCGGACAGGGGGCCTACAATGAGCAGTTCTTC. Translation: CASSQVGQGAYNEQFF.

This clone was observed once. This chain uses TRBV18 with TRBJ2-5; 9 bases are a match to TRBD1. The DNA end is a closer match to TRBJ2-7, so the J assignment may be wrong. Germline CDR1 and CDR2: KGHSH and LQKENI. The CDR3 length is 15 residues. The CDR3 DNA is TGTGCCAGCTCACCAACCCGGGACAGGGATTACGAGCAGTACTTC. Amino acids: CASSPTRDRDYEQYF.

The CDR3 here is CASRGLDYGYTF. CDR3 sequence (DNA): TGTGCCAGCAGGGGATTGGACTATGGCTACACCTTC. The chain combines TRBV16 with TRBJ1-2, with D hard to call. CDR1 and CDR2 (germline): KGHSY, FQNENV. Trimming removed 6 bases at V and 3 bases at J, with 8 bases between. This CDR3 comprises 12 residues.

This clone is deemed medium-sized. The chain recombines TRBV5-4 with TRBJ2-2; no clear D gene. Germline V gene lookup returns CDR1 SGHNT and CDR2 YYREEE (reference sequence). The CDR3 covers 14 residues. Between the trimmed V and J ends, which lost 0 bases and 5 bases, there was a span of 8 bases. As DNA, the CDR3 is TGTGCCAGCAGCTTGGGGCAGGATACCGGGGAGCTGTTTTTT. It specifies CASSLGQDTGELFF. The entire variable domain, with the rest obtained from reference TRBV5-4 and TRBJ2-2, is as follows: ETGVTQSPTHLIKTRGQQVTLRCSSQSGHNTVSWYQQALGQGPQFIFQYYREEENGRGNFPPRFSGLQFPNYSSELNVNALELDDSALYLCASSLGQDTGELFFGEGSRLTVL.

The CDR3 sequence is CASRKQENTEAFF. The CDR3, as DNA: TGTGCCAGCAGAAAACAGGAGAACACTGAAGCTTTCTTT. The genes are TRBV28 and TRBJ1-1; D is possibly TRBD1 (5 bases). This CDR3 is built from 13 residues. V was pared by 6 bases and J by 1 base, with 9 bases between. Germline V gene data show CDR1 as MDHEN and CDR2 as SYDVKM.

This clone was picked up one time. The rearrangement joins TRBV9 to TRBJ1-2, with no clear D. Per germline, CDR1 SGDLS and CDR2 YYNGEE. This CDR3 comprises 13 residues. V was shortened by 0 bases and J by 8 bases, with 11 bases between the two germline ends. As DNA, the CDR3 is TGTGCCAGCAGCGTAGGTAGCTCCGACGGCTACACCTTC. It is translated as CASSVGSSDGYTF.

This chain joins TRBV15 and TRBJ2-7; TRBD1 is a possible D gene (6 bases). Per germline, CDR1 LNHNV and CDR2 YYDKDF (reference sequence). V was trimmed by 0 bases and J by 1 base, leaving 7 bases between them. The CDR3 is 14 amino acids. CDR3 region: CATSREGQSYEQYF. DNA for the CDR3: TGTGCCACCAGCAGAGAAGGACAGTCCTACGAGCAGTACTTC.

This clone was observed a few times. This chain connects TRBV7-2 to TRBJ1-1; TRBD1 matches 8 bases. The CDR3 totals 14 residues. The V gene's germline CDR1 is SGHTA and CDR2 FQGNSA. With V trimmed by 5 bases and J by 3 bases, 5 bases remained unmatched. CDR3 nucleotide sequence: TGTGCCAGCAGCGCGACAGGGGCATACACTGAAGCTTTCTTT. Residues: CASSATGAYTEAFF.

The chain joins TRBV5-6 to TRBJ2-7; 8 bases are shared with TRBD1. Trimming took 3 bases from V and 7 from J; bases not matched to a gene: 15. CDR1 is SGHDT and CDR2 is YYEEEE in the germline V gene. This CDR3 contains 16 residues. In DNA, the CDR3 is TGTGCCAGCAGCTCATGGGCAGGGGACAGGTTCGGGGAGCAGTACTTC. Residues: CASSSWAGDRFGEQYF.

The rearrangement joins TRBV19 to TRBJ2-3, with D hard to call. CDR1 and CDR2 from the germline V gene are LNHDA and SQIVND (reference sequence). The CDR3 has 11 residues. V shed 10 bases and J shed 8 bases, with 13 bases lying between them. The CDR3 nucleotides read TGTGCCACCGCTCCCCCTCCTACGCAGTATTTT. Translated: CATAPPPTQYF.

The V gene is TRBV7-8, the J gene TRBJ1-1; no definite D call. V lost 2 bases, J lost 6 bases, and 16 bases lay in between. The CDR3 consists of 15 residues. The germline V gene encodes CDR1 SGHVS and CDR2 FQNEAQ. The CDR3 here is CASSLPLGRDAEAFF. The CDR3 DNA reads TGTGCCAGCAGCTTACCACTTGGGAGAGACGCTGAAGCTTTCTTT.

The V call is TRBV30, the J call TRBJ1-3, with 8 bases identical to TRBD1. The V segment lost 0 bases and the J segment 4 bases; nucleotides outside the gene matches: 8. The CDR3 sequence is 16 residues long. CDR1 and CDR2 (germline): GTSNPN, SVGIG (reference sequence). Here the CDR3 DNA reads TGTGCCTGGAGTGTGGACAGGGTCCTTCGCGGAAACACCATATATTTT. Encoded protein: CAWSVDRVLRGNTIYF.

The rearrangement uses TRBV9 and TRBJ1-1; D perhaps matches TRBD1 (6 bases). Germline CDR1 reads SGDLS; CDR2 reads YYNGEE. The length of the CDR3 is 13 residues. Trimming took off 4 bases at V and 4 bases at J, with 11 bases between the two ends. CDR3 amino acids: CASSPTGPTEAFF. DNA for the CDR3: TGTGCCAGCAGCCCCACAGGGCCCACTGAAGCTTTCTTT.

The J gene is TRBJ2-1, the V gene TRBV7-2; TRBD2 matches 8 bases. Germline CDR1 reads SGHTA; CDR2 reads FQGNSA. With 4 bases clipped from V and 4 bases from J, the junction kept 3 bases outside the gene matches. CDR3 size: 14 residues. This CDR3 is CASSSGLGYNEQFF. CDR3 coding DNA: TGTGCCAGCAGCTCGGGACTAGGGTACAATGAGCAGTTCTTC.

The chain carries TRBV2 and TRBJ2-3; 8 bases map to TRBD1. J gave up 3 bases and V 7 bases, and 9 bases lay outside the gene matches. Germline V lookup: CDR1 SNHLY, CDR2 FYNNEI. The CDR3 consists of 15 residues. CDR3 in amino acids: CASTPGDRRTDTQYF. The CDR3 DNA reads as TGTGCCAGCACCCCAGGGGACAGGAGAACAGATACGCAGTATTTT.

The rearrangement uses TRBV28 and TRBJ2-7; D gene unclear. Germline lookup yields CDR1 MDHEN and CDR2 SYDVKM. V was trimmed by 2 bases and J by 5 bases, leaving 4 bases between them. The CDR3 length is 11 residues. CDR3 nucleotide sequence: TGTGCCAGCAGTTTAGGGGACGAGCAGTACTTC. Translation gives CASSLGDEQYF.

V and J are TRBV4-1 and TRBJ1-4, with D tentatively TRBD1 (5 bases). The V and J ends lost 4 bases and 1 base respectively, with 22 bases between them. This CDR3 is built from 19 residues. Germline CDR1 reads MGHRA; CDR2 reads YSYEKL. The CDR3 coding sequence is TGCGCCAGCAGCCCGTATGGTACCCTCAGGGCCGAAACTAATGAAAAACTGTTTTTT. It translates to CASSPYGTLRAETNEKLFF.

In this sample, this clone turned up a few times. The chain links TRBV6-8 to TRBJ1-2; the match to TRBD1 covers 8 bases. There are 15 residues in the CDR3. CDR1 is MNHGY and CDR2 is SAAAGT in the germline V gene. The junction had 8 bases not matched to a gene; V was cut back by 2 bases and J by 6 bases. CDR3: CASSYGQGGDHGYTF. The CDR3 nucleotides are TGTGCCAGCAGTTACGGACAGGGAGGCGATCATGGCTACACCTTC.

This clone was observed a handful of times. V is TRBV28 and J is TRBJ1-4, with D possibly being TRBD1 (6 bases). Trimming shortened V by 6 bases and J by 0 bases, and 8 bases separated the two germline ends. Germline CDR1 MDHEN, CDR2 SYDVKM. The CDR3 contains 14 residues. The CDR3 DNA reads TGTGCCAGCAGCGGGACACCAACTAATGAAAAACTGTTTTTT. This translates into CASSGTPTNEKLFF. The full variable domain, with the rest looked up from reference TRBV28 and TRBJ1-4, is DVKVTQSSRYLVKRTGEKVFLECVQDMDHENMFWYRQDPGLGLRLIYFSYDVKMKEKGDIPEGYSVSREKKERFSLILESASTNQTSMYLCASSGTPTNEKLFFGSGTQLSVL.

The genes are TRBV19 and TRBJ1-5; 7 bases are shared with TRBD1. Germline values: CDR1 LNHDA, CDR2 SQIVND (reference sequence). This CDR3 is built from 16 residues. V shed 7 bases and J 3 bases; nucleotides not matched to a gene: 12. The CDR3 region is CASTPRWGQPNQPQHF. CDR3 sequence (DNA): TGTGCCAGTACCCCCAGGTGGGGACAGCCCAATCAGCCCCAGCATTTT.

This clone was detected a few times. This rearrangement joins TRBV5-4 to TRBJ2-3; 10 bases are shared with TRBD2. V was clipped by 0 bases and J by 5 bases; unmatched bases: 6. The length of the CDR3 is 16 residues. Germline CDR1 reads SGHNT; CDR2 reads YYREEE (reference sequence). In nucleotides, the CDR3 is TGTGCCAGCAGCTTGGTGGCTAGCGGGGGTGGAGATACGCAGTATTTT. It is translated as CASSLVASGGGDTQYF. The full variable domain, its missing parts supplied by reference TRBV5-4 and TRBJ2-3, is ETGVTQSPTHLIKTRGQQVTLRCSSQSGHNTVSWYQQALGQGPQFIFQYYREEENGRGNFPPRFSGLQFPNYSSELNVNALELDDSALYLCASSLVASGGGDTQYFGPGTRLTVL.

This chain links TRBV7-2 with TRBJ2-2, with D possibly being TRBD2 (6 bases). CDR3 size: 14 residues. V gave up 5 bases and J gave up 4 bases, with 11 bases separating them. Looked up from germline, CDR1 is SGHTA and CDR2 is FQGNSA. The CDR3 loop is CASSPGLSTGELFF. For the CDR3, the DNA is TGTGCCAGCAGCCCGGGACTTTCCACCGGGGAGCTGTTTTTT.

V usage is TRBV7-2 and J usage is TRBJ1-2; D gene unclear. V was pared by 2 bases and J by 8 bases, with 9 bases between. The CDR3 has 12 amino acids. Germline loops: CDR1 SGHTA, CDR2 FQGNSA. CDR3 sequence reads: CASSLQEGGYTF. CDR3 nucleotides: TGTGCCAGCAGCTTACAGGAGGGAGGCTACACCTTC.

DNA for the CDR3: TGCGCCAGCAGCCAAGGGACTAGCGGGGCGGAGCGGACCCAGTACTTC. This encodes CASSQGTSGAERTQYF. The chain joins TRBV4-3 to TRBJ2-5; 12 bases line up with TRBD2. This CDR3 region has 16 residues. V shed 1 base and J 7 bases; nucleotides not matched to a gene: 7. Germline V lookup: CDR1 LGHNA, CDR2 YSLEER.

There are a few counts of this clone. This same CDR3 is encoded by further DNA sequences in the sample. CDR3 coding DNA: TGTGCCAGTAGTCCGTCGGGTGATGGCAATCAGCCCCAGCATTTT. Protein: CASSPSGDGNQPQHF. The chain recombines TRBV19 with TRBJ1-5; D gene unclear. Germline V lookup: CDR1 LNHDA, CDR2 SQIVND (reference sequence). The CDR3 covers 15 residues. Trimming took 5 bases from V and 2 from J, leaving 13 bases between them.

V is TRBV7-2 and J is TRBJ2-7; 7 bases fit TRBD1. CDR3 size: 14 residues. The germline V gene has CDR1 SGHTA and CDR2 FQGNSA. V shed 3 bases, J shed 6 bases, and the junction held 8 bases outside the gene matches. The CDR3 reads CASSFQNRGAEQYF. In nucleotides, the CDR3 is TGTGCCAGCAGCTTTCAGAACAGGGGTGCCGAGCAGTACTTC.

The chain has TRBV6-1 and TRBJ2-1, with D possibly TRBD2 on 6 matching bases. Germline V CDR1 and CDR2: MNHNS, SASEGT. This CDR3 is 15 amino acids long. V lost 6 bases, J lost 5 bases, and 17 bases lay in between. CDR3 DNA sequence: TGTGCCAGCAGGAGCGGAGGGTCGGGGGACAATGAGCAGTTCTTC. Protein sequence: CASRSGGSGDNEQFF.